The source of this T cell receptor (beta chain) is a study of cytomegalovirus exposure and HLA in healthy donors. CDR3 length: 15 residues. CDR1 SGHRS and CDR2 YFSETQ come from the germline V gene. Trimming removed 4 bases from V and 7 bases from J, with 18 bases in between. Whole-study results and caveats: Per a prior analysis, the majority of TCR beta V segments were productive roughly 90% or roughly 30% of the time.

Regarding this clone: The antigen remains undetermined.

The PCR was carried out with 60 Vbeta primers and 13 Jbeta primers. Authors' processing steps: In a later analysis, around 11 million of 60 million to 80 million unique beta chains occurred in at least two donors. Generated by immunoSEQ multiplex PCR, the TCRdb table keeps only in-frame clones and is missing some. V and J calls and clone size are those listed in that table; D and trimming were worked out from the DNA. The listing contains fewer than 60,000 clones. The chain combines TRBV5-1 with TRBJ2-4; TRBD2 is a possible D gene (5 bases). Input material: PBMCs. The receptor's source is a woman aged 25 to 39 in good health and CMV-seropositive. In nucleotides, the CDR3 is TGCGCCAGCAGCGTCGAGGGAGCTCTGAGGAACATTCAGTACTTC. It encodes CASSVEGALRNIQYF.